The rows below give T cell receptor beta chains drawn from one sample of a study of naive and memory T cell subsets. Each CDR3 protein is one row after TCRdb ran MiXCR on the UMI-ligation and nested PCR reads. Of tens of thousands of distinct CDR3 sequences detected, about 6.4% appear once; the ten largest clones hold about 6%. This specimen consisted of skin, obtained from a tuberculin skin test site. These receptors came from an adult in good health. CDR3s include the opening cysteine and the closing phenylalanine or tryptophan. D genes are given only for firm matches. The size field is filled for only some rows; it gives once, few, many or a size class.

J,D,size,V,DNA,CDR3
TRBJ2-3,TRBD2,.,TRBV13,TGTGCCAGCAGCTTAGGAGTGCGGGAGGCCCTTATGTATTTT,CASSLGVREALMYF
TRBJ2-1,.,few,TRBV20-1,TGCAGTGCTGACGCGAGTTACAATGAGCAGTTCTTC,CSADASYNEQFF
TRBJ2-1,.,many,TRBV7-8,TGTGCCAGCAGCTTAGACCGGGCCAGGTCGTACAATGAGCAGTTCTTC,CASSLDRARSYNEQFF
TRBJ1-2,.,many,TRBV28,TGTGCCAGCAGTTTAGGCAGGCTCTATGGCTACACCTTC,CASSLGRLYGYTF
TRBJ2-1,.,many,TRBV4-3,TGCGCCAGCAGCCAAGACCTCATCAGGACGGGGTTATACAATGAGCAGTTCTTC,CASSQDLIRTGLYNEQFF
TRBJ1-6,.,many,TRBV9,TGTGCCAGCAGCACCCACGTGGGTTCGAATAATTCACCCCTCCACTTT,CASSTHVGSNNSPLHF
TRBJ2-1,TRBD2,many,TRBV7-6,TGTGCCAGCAGCGCCGTGGGGCGGGAGACGAATGAGCAGTTCTTC,CASSAVGRETNEQFF
TRBJ2-5,.,medium-sized,TRBV2,TGTGCCAGCAGTAGGGGGACGGTTGTGGAGACCCAGTACTTC,CASSRGTVVETQYF
TRBJ2-3,TRBD2,.,TRBV6-5,TGTGCCAGCAGTTACGCCGGGACTAGCGAGGGTACGCAGTATTTT,CASSYAGTSEGTQYF
TRBJ1-6,.,few,TRBV21-1,TGTGCCAGCAGCAAAACGGACCGCCTGGAGGACAGGGGGCACCACTTT,CASSKTDRLEDRGHHF
TRBJ2-7,.,many,TRBV20-1,TGCAGTGCTAGCCCGATTCAGGGGATTCCCTACGAGCAGTACTTC,CSASPIQGIPYEQYF
TRBJ1-1,TRBD1,few,TRBV6-6,TGTGCCAGCAGCGAGAAACAGGGGGCGGACACTGAAGCTTTCTTT,CASSEKQGADTEAFF
TRBJ2-6,TRBD1,medium-sized,TRBV19,TGTGCCAGCATTCCGAGACAGGGAAGATCTGGGGCCAACGTCCTGACTTTC,CASIPRQGRSGANVLTF
TRBJ1-5,.,few,TRBV19,TGTGCCAGTGCCAAAGAATCGAATAATCAGCCCCAGCATTTT,CASAKESNNQPQHF
TRBJ2-7,.,.,TRBV19,TGTGCCAGTAGTATAGATATCGGGGTGAGGACCTACGAGCAGTACTTC,CASSIDIGVRTYEQYF
TRBJ1-1,.,many,TRBV5-4,TGTGCCAGCAGCTTGGAGTCCGCGTGGGAGAACACTGAAGCTTTCTTT,CASSLESAWENTEAFF
TRBJ1-4,.,many,TRBV7-2,TGTGCCAGCAGCCACAATGAAAAACTGTTTTTT,CASSHNEKLFF
TRBJ2-7,.,many,TRBV2,TGTGCCAGCAGTGACAGGGGGGACGAGCAGTACTTC,CASSDRGDEQYF
TRBJ2-3,.,many,TRBV4-3,TGCGCCAGCAGCCAAGTCCCCTCGGGACACGCGGCTTGGTATACGCAGTATTTT,CASSQVPSGHAAWYTQYF
TRBJ2-7,TRBD2,many,TRBV5-4,TGTGCCAGCAGCTTGCGGCCTAGGACTAGCGGGAGTTTGTCCTACGAGCAGTACTTC,CASSLRPRTSGSLSYEQYF
TRBJ2-7,TRBD2,few,TRBV4-3,TGCGCCAGCAGCCAAGAACCCCTAGCGGAATACTCCTACGAGCAGTACTTC,CASSQEPLAEYSYEQYF
TRBJ2-3,.,few,TRBV2,TGTGCCAGCAGTACCGGGACTCTTCGCACAGATACGCAGTATTTT,CASSTGTLRTDTQYF
TRBJ2-2,TRBD2,few,TRBV9,TGTGCCAGCAGCGTAGATACTAGCGGGACAGGGGAGCTGTTTTTT,CASSVDTSGTGELFF
TRBJ2-3,TRBD1,many,TRBV7-2,TGTGCCAGCAGCTTAGACAGGGGCGGAGATACGCAGTATTTT,CASSLDRGGDTQYF
TRBJ1-1,.,many,TRBV3-1,TGTGCCAGCAGCCAAGATGTGGAGGGAGTAGGTGAAGCTTTCTTT,CASSQDVEGVGEAFF
TRBJ2-2,.,many,TRBV6-4,TGTGCCAGCAGTGGGAGGTCGAACACCGGGGAGCTGTTTTTT,CASSGRSNTGELFF
TRBJ1-4,.,.,TRBV14,TGTGCCAGCAGCCCCGCGAGAAGGGTACCGTGGGAAAAACTGTTTTTT,CASSPARRVPWEKLFF
TRBJ2-7,.,many,TRBV28,TGTGCCAGCAGCTTAGGCCAGCGCTACTCCTACGAGCAGTACTTC,CASSLGQRYSYEQYF
TRBJ2-7,TRBD2,many,TRBV9,TGTGCCAGCAGCCCACGGACTAGCGGGCCCGCCTACGAGCAGTACTTC,CASSPRTSGPAYEQYF
TRBJ2-5,TRBD2,few,TRBV6-5,TGTGCCAGCAGTCCCGGGACTAGCGGGAGTCGGGGTGAGACCCAGTACTTC,CASSPGTSGSRGETQYF
TRBJ2-5,.,many,TRBV6-1,TGTGCCAGCAGTGTTCAGGGGCGCTTGAAGGAGACCCAGTACTTC,CASSVQGRLKETQYF
TRBJ2-3,.,few,TRBV5-1,TGCGCCAGCAGCTTGCGTGCGGAACTCTGGGATAGCACAGATACGCAGTATTTT,CASSLRAELWDSTDTQYF
TRBJ2-3,.,medium-sized,TRBV29-1,TGCAGCGTTGATCAAAGTATAGATACGCAGTATTTT,CSVDQSIDTQYF
TRBJ2-3,TRBD2,many,TRBV27,TGTGCCAGCCAGGCTAGCGGGTTTCCCCCAGATACGCAGTATTTT,CASQASGFPPDTQYF
TRBJ2-7,.,many,TRBV20-1,TGCAGTGCTAGTGTGCTCGAGCGTATCTCCTACGAGCAGTACTTC,CSASVLERISYEQYF
TRBJ2-7,.,few,TRBV28,TGTGCCAGCAGTTCCAACTACGAGCAGTACTTC,CASSSNYEQYF
TRBJ2-7,TRBD2,many,TRBV5-6,TGTGCCAGCAGCCCAGGACTAGCGGGAGCGGAGTACTTC,CASSPGLAGAEYF
TRBJ2-3,.,.,TRBV20-1,TGCAGTGCTAGCGGGCTCACAGATACGCAGTATTTT,CSASGLTDTQYF
TRBJ2-5,TRBD2,.,TRBV7-8,TGTGCCAGCAGCTCAGGACTAGCAGAGCAAGAGACCCAGTACTTC,CASSSGLAEQETQYF
TRBJ2-7,TRBD2,many,TRBV7-2,TGTGCCAGCAGCCAACTTCGGGGGGGCGGGGACGAGCAGTACTTC,CASSQLRGGGDEQYF